This is a list of T cell receptor beta chains from one sample in a study of blood T cell repertoires in COVID-19. Produced via immunoSEQ multiplex PCR; TCRdb's table is partial and in-frame only. The sample lists more than 300,000 clones; over 90% were seen once. The material sequenced was PBMCs or T cells enriched from blood (not recorded which). The receptor set was obtained from a woman aged 25 to 39 who had been exposed to COVID-19. Each CDR3 is given without its conserved first and last residue.

>TRBV3-1/TRBV3-2|TRBJ1-1
ASSPGQGIDTEAF
>TRBV12-3/TRBV12-4|TRBJ1-5
ARGKRGKRH
>TRBV5-1|TRBJ1-4
ASSTDSNEKLF
>TRBV11-2|TRBJ1-6
ASSLAWRDSPLH
>TRBV11-3|TRBJ2-5
ASSLGRGTGVPETQY
>TRBV19|TRBJ1-1
ASISQGAGDEAF
>TRBV5-1|TRBJ2-5
ASSLYQGGETQY
>TRBV18|TRBJ1-2
ASSPPGTGLLDGYT
>TRBV7-9|TRBJ1-1
ASSKGQGVGNTEAF
>TRBV11-2|TRBJ1-1
ASSLASRGPLTEAF
>TRBV5-4|TRBJ1-1
ASRNRDRDTEAF
>TRBV6-2/TRBV6-3|TRBJ1-5
ASSYSGYRGSNQPQH
>TRBV27|TRBJ2-1
ASSLRGMNNEQF
>TRBV7-3|TRBJ1-1
ASSVTGTGITEAF
>TRBV2|TRBJ2-5
ASSRTVQETQY
>TRBV6-5|TRBJ2-1
ASRGTSGGGEQF
>TRBV5-1|TRBJ1-6
ASSRTASSYNSPLH
>TRBV7-9|TRBJ2-5
ASSLMNAERETQY
>TRBV15|TRBJ1-2
ATSPLGAGEGYT
>TRBV28|TRBJ1-4
ASSLAPGGSNEKLF
>TRBV3-1/TRBV3-2|TRBJ1-5
ASSKGGTSNQPQH
>TRBV5-1|TRBJ2-2
ASSLLASGGADTGELF
>TRBV7-6|TRBJ2-2
ASSLAGGSAGELF